This T cell receptor (beta chain) was obtained from a study of patients and donors after allogeneic stem cell transplantation. Germline assignment: CDR1 LGHNA and CDR2 YNFKEQ. V was pared by 1 base and J by 4 bases, with 20 bases between. This CDR3 region has 17 residues. TCRdb reprocessed the RT-PCR reads with MiXCR, giving one entry per CDR3 protein. The top ten clones hold roughly 6% of a sample with about 960,000 distinct CDR3 sequences, about 20% of them seen once. Only a few counts were recorded for this clonotype. The gene calls are TRBV4-2 and TRBJ2-7; D might be TRBD2 (6 bases). The material sequenced was blood, either unsorted or a sorted T cell fraction (not recorded which). The clonotype was recovered from a human donor who was either an allogeneic HSCT recipient or a stem cell or donor lymphocyte infusion donor (not recorded which). It is not recorded whose cells these are; they may come from a transplant donor. The CDR3 nucleotides read TGTGCCAGCAGCCAAGTGGGGGAAAGGGACTTCACTTACGAGCAGTACTTC. Protein sequence: CASSQVGERDFTYEQYF.